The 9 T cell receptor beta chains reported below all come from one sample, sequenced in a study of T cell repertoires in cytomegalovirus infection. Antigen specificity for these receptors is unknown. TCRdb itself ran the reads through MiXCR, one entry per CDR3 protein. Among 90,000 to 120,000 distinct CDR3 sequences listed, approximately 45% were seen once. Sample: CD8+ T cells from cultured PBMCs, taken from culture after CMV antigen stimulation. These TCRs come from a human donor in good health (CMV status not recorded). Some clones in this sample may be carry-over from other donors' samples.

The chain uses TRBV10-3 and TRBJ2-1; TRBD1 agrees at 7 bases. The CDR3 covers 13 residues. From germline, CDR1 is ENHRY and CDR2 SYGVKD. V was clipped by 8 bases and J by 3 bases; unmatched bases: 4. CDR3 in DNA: TGTGCCATCGGACGGGACAGCTACAATGAGCAGTTCTTC. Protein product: CAIGRDSYNEQFF.

CDR3: CASSLRIYNEQFF. CDR3 in DNA: TGTGCCAGCAGTCTGAGGATTTACAATGAGCAGTTCTTC. The rearrangement joins TRBV12-3 or TRBV12-4 to TRBJ2-1, with D unresolved. This CDR3 is 13 amino acids long. Trimming shortened V by 5 bases and J by 4 bases, and 9 bases separated the two germline ends.

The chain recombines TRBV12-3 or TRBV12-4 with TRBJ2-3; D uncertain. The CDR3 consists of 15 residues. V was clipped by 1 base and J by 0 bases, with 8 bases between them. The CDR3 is CASSLGGRSTDTQYF. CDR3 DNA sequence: TGTGCCAGCAGTTTAGGTGGGCGGAGCACAGATACGCAGTATTTT.

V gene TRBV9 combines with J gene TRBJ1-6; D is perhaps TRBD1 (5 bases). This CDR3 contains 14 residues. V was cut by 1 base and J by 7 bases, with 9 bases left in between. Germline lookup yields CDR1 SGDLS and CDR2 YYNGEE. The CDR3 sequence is CASSVQGWNSPLHF. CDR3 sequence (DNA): TGTGCCAGCAGCGTACAGGGCTGGAATTCACCCCTCCACTTT.

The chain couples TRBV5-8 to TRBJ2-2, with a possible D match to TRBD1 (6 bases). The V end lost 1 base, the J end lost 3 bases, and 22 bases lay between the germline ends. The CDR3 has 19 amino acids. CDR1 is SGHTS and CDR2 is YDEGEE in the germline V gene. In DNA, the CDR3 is TGTGCCAGCAGCTTGAGAGGGCCAGCAGGGGTACGTGACACCGGGGAGCTGTTTTTT. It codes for CASSLRGPAGVRDTGELFF.

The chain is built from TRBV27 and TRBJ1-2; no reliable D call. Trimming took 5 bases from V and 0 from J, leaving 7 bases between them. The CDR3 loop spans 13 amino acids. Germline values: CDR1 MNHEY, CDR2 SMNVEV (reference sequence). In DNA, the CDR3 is TGTGCCAGCAGTCTACAACCTAACTATGGCTACACCTTC. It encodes CASSLQPNYGYTF.

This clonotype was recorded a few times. The CDR3 loop reads CSAQSGTSWPSDTQYF. The CDR3 DNA reads TGCAGTGCCCAATCCGGGACTAGCTGGCCTTCGGATACGCAGTATTTT. The chain employs TRBV20-1 and TRBJ2-3; 9 nucleotides align to TRBD2. Trimming cost V 6 bases and J 6 bases; bases outside gene matches: 16. Germline V gene data show CDR1 as DFQATT and CDR2 as SNEGSKA (reference sequence). CDR3 length: 16 amino acids.

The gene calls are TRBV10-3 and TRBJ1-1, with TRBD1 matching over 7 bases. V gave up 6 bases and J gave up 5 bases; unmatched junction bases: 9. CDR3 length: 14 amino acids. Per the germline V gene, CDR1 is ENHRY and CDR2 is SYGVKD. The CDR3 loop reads CAIRDDRVGTEAFF. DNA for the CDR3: TGTGCCATCAGGGACGACAGGGTCGGGACTGAAGCTTTCTTT.

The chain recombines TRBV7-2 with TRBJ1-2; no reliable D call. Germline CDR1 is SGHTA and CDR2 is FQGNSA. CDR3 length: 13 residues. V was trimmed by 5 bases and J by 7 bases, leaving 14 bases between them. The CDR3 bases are TGTGCCAGCAGCCCGCCCCCGTTTTCTGGCTACACCTTC. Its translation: CASSPPPFSGYTF.